This is a list of T cell receptor beta chains from one sample in a study of blood T cell repertoires in COVID-19. Profiling relied on immunoSEQ multiplex PCR, and the TCRdb table lists in-frame clones only, not all of them. Found here are fewer than 90,000 clones, around 89% of them singletons; the top ten hold 1.3% to 1.5%. The sequencing input was peripheral blood. These TCRs come from a human donor in a cohort sampled during active COVID-19. Each CDR3 is given with its conserved first and last residue.

v_gene: TRBV5-1
j_gene: TRBJ2-1
CDR3aa: CASSLWLGDEQFF

v_gene: TRBV5-6
j_gene: TRBJ1-2
CDR3aa: CASSLTGGRYGYTF

v_gene: TRBV2
j_gene: TRBJ1-5
CDR3aa: CASRGGQGVGQPQHF

v_gene: TRBV3-1/TRBV3-2
j_gene: TRBJ1-1
CDR3aa: CASSQVGHWNTEAFF

v_gene: TRBV6-5
j_gene: TRBJ1-4
CDR3aa: CASSRDVLGGLFF

v_gene: TRBV5-1
j_gene: TRBJ2-7
CDR3aa: CASSVRLMGEGKYEQYF

v_gene: TRBV19
j_gene: TRBJ2-1
CDR3aa: CASSIGWQGRDEQFF

v_gene: TRBV7-2
j_gene: TRBJ2-5
CDR3aa: CASSLFRTGEGTQYF

v_gene: TRBV12-5
j_gene: TRBJ2-5
CDR3aa: CASGIGGGEETQYF

v_gene: TRBV5-1
j_gene: TRBJ2-5
CDR3aa: CASRPTGTGGGETQYF

v_gene: TRBV28
j_gene: TRBJ2-2
CDR3aa: CASSSDSSTGELFF

v_gene: TRBV11-3
j_gene: TRBJ2-1
CDR3aa: CASSLDQGAYNEQFF

v_gene: TRBV3-1/TRBV3-2
j_gene: TRBJ2-2
CDR3aa: CASSQRGSGELFF

v_gene: TRBV9
j_gene: TRBJ1-2
CDR3aa: CASSVDTGGRGGYTF

v_gene: TRBV5-1
j_gene: TRBJ2-1
CDR3aa: CASTLDSASNNEQFF

v_gene: TRBV10-3
j_gene: TRBJ2-2
CDR3aa: CAISDGQAYTGELFF

v_gene: TRBV11-3
j_gene: TRBJ2-1
CDR3aa: CASQPSGGRYQGEQFF

v_gene: TRBV25-1
j_gene: TRBJ1-6
CDR3aa: CASSEGPTAARPLHF

v_gene: TRBV5-1
j_gene: TRBJ2-3
CDR3aa: CASSLGTSAQDTQYF

v_gene: TRBV4-2
j_gene: TRBJ1-2
CDR3aa: CASSEGDRPYGYTF

v_gene: TRBV28
j_gene: TRBJ2-5
CDR3aa: CASKLVGARKTQYF

v_gene: TRBV30
j_gene: TRBJ1-2
CDR3aa: CAWIWDRGYGYTF

v_gene: TRBV7-8
j_gene: TRBJ1-5
CDR3aa: CASSLQGVSGNQPQHF

v_gene: TRBV29-1
j_gene: TRBJ2-7
CDR3aa: CSVQVTYEQYF

v_gene: TRBV4-2
j_gene: TRBJ1-3
CDR3aa: CASSQEGQLGGNTIYF

v_gene: TRBV28
j_gene: TRBJ2-1
CDR3aa: CASRPGLAGGPEQFF

v_gene: TRBV6-6
j_gene: TRBJ2-1
CDR3aa: CASSYPRQGVGEQFF

v_gene: TRBV7-7
j_gene: TRBJ2-1
CDR3aa: CASSLDGGSYNEQFF

v_gene: TRBV7-6
j_gene: TRBJ2-1
CDR3aa: CASSVGTANEQFF

v_gene: TRBV11-2
j_gene: TRBJ2-7
CDR3aa: CASSRTSGYEQYF

v_gene: TRBV9
j_gene: TRBJ2-1
CDR3aa: CASSFGPTEGEQFF

v_gene: TRBV7-3
j_gene: TRBJ2-2
CDR3aa: CASSFGATGELFF

v_gene: TRBV24-1
j_gene: TRBJ2-7
CDR3aa: CATSGTSDTYEQYF

v_gene: TRBV5-5
j_gene: TRBJ2-3
CDR3aa: CASSLITSSTDTQYF

v_gene: TRBV3-1/TRBV3-2
j_gene: TRBJ2-3
CDR3aa: CASSQTKTSGSADTQYF

v_gene: TRBV4-2
j_gene: TRBJ2-1
CDR3aa: CASSGLGLAANEQFF

v_gene: TRBV7-9
j_gene: TRBJ1-4
CDR3aa: CASSLRTTNEKLFF

v_gene: TRBV5-4
j_gene: TRBJ2-5
CDR3aa: CASRAGTTQETQYF

v_gene: TRBV5-1
j_gene: TRBJ2-5
CDR3aa: CASSTGTGGETQYF

v_gene: TRBV5-6
j_gene: TRBJ1-2
CDR3aa: CASSSAGTFVNFF

v_gene: TRBV5-5
j_gene: TRBJ2-1
CDR3aa: CASSFAAERSYNEQFF

v_gene: TRBV5-6
j_gene: TRBJ2-2
CDR3aa: CASSEGGRAAGELFF

v_gene: TRBV24-1
j_gene: TRBJ2-2
CDR3aa: CATSDPTAENTGELFF